This T cell receptor (beta chain) was identified during a study of blood T cell repertoires in COVID-19. Study background: In each case, the material was cDNA or gDNA derived from T cells, B-cell-depleted T cells, or PBMCs.

In the original analysis: Nucleated cell counts were estimated from reference gene primer amplification. Only in-frame clones appear in the TCRdb table, and some are missing; sequencing was by immunoSEQ multiplex PCR. V and J calls and clone size come straight from that table; D and trimming were deduced from the DNA. The table shows about 150,000 clones, with roughly 85% occurring only once. Germline V gene data show CDR1 as LGHDT and CDR2 as YNNKEL (reference sequence). V was pared by 2 bases and J by 2 bases, with 3 bases of the junction left unmatched. The CDR3 is 15 amino acids. The clonotype comes from a man in his sixties or seventies with acute or convalescent COVID-19. The source material was peripheral blood. The chain links TRBV3-1 (or the pseudogene TRBV3-2) to TRBJ2-3, with 8 bases lining up with TRBD2. CDR3 residues: CASSQTSGITDTQYF. The CDR3 DNA is TGTGCCAGCAGCCAAACTAGCGGAATCACAGATACGCAGTATTTT.